This entry lists 21 T cell receptor beta chains sequenced from one sample in a study of human T cells and chemical hapten exposure. Time point: pre-sensitization, week 0. Treatment specified: therapeutic diphenylcyclopropenone sensitization with weekly scalp DPC. TCRdb used MiXCR to reprocess the RACE reads, holding one entry per CDR3 protein. This sample yields approximately 320,000 distinct CDR3 sequences, of which about 5% are seen a single time; roughly 8.2% belongs to the top ten. The input for sequencing was whole blood, taken in connection with sensitization to the hapten diphenylcyclopropenone (DPC). Receptors originate from a woman under 30 with alopecia areata. Some clones in this sample may be carry-over from other donors' samples.

In its sample, this clonotype was seen many times. V and J are TRBV7-9 and TRBJ2-6; 9 nucleotides match TRBD2. Germline trimming cut 5 bases from V and 0 bases from J; bases unmatched to any gene: 14. CDR1 and CDR2 (germline): SEHNR, FQNEAQ (reference sequence). The CDR3 covers 20 residues. CDR3 DNA sequence: TGTGCCAGCAGCCGTAATATTAGCCTAGCGGGGCGCTCTGGGGCCAACGTCCTGACTTTC. Translated: CASSRNISLAGRSGANVLTF.

The gene calls are TRBV12-3 or TRBV12-4 and TRBJ1-2, with D possibly being TRBD1 (6 bases). Trimming pared 6 bases from V and 4 bases from J, leaving 12 bases between. CDR3 length equals 13 residues. CDR3 sequence reads: CASRTDSLYGYTF. The CDR3 nucleotides read TGTGCCAGCAGGACGGACAGCCTCTATGGCTACACCTTC.

This clonotype was counted ten times or more. This chain's CDR3 is CASSLTVAGASTDTQYF. CDR3 coding DNA: TGCGCCAGCAGCTTGACAGTAGCGGGCGCTAGCACAGATACGCAGTATTTT. V usage is TRBV5-1 and J usage is TRBJ2-3; 7 bases line up with TRBD2. The CDR3 length is 17 residues. V was pared by 1 base and J by 0 bases, with 8 bases of the junction left unmatched. CDR1 and CDR2 (germline): SGHRS, YFSETQ.

This rearrangement joins TRBV7-2 to TRBJ1-2; no reliable D call. V lost 4 bases and J 1 base, leaving 16 bases between the germline ends. The CDR3 totals 16 residues. From germline, CDR1 is SGHTA and CDR2 FQGNSA. This CDR3 is CASSSTIGGSNYGYTF. CDR3 coding DNA: TGTGCCAGCAGCTCTACTATAGGCGGCAGTAACTATGGCTACACCTTC.

This clonotype was observed many times. The rearrangement uses TRBV12-3 or TRBV12-4 and TRBJ1-4; D perhaps matches TRBD1 (5 bases). V gave up 6 bases and J gave up 8 bases, with 13 bases separating them. This CDR3 is 13 amino acids long. The CDR3 is CASSQGPGEKLFF. CDR3 DNA: TGTGCCAGCAGCCAGGGCCCGGGGGAAAAACTGTTTTTT.

This clonotype was detected only a few times. The V gene is TRBV27, the J gene TRBJ1-6, with D unresolved. V was pared by 3 bases and J by 6 bases, with 12 bases between. CDR1 is MNHEY and CDR2 is SMNVEV in the germline V gene (reference sequence). This CDR3 is 15 amino acids long. The CDR3 here is CASSLVEQINSPLHF. CDR3 sequence (DNA): TGTGCCAGCAGTTTGGTCGAACAGATTAATTCACCCCTCCACTTT.

This chain uses TRBV19 with TRBJ2-2, with D maybe TRBD2 (5 bases). The CDR3 runs to 15 residues. Germline V gene sequence: CDR1 LNHDA, CDR2 SQIVND (reference sequence). V was shortened by 5 bases and J by 2 bases, with 12 bases between the two germline ends. Here the CDR3 DNA reads TGTGCCAGTAGTGCCTCCGGACTCAACACCGGGGAGCTGTTTTTT. Translating it yields CASSASGLNTGELFF.

In its sample, this clonotype was seen many times. The rearrangement joins TRBV20-1 to TRBJ2-1; D is ambiguous. V lost 6 bases and J 2 bases, leaving 11 bases between the germline ends. CDR3 length equals 13 residues. Per the germline V gene, CDR1 is DFQATT and CDR2 is SNEGSKA (reference sequence). The CDR3 loop is CSAGGTTYNEQFF. Written as DNA, the CDR3 is TGCAGTGCGGGCGGAACAACCTACAATGAGCAGTTCTTC.

The chain is built from TRBV10-3 and TRBJ2-7; 10 positions match TRBD2. Germline V gene lookup returns CDR1 ENHRY and CDR2 SYGVKD. V lost 2 bases, J lost 4 bases, and 5 bases stayed unmatched. The CDR3 is 15 residues long. Here the CDR3 reads CAISENPSGGYEQYF. CDR3 nucleotides: TGTGCCATCAGTGAGAATCCTAGCGGGGGTTACGAGCAGTACTTC.

This chain joins TRBV2 and TRBJ2-4, with D perhaps given as TRBD1 or TRBD2 (5 bases each). The CDR3 extends over 12 amino acids. Trimming left V 10 bases short and J 12 bases short, with 19 bases between. CDR1 and CDR2 (germline): SNHLY, FYNNEI. CDR3 sequence (DNA): TGTGCCACCGGGACCGGGCTGAGGGGTCAGTACTTC. As protein: CATGTGLRGQYF.

This clonotype came up many times. The genes are TRBV3-1 and TRBJ1-2, with 7 bases aligning to TRBD1. Trimming cost V 6 bases and J 0 bases; bases outside gene matches: 4. The CDR3 length is 14 residues. The germline V gene encodes CDR1 LGHDT and CDR2 YNNKEL (reference sequence). This chain's CDR3 is CASSRQGANYGYTF. CDR3 DNA: TGTGCCAGCAGTCGACAGGGAGCTAACTATGGCTACACCTTC. Full variable domain (remainder filled in from reference TRBV3-1 and TRBJ1-2): DTAVSQTPKYLVTQMGNDKSIKCEQNLGHDTMYWYKQDSKKFLKIMFSYNNKELIINETVPNRFSPKSPDKAHLNLHINSLELGDSAVYFCASSRQGANYGYTFGSGTRLTVV.

This clonotype was found many times. J is TRBJ1-2 and V is TRBV7-2; D may be TRBD1 (6 bases). V lost 2 bases, J lost 5 bases, and 12 bases lay in between. CDR3 length: 14 amino acids. In germline, CDR1 is SGHTA, CDR2 FQGNSA. The CDR3 coding sequence is TGTGCCAGCAGCTTAAGGGGGTTAGAATATGGCTACACCTTC. Its translation: CASSLRGLEYGYTF.

In this sample, this clonotype turned up a few times. V is TRBV5-1 and J is TRBJ1-2, with 9 bases identical to TRBD1. Trimming took 5 bases from V and 6 from J; bases not matched to a gene: 14. This CDR3 spans 16 amino acids. Germline CDR1 SGHRS, CDR2 YFSETQ. Here the CDR3 reads CASRRGFTGGADGYTF. CDR3 coding DNA: TGCGCCAGCAGGAGAGGATTTACAGGGGGCGCAGATGGCTACACCTTC.

This clonotype was observed at least ten times. The V and J genes are TRBV29-1 and TRBJ2-1; 8 bases match TRBD2. CDR1 SQVTM and CDR2 ANQGSEA come from the germline V gene. The CDR3 consists of 13 residues. The CDR3 here is CSAAGGSYNEQFF. The CDR3 DNA reads as TGCAGTGCGGCGGGGGGCTCCTACAATGAGCAGTTCTTC.

This clonotype was seen a few times. The V and J genes are TRBV11-3 and TRBJ2-1; D gene uncertain. CDR1 and CDR2 from the germline V gene are SGHNT and YENEEA. The CDR3 covers 13 residues. Trimming left V 3 bases short and J 3 bases short, with 6 bases between. The CDR3 is CASSFTDYNEQFF. As DNA, the CDR3 is TGTGCCAGCAGCTTCACGGACTACAATGAGCAGTTCTTC.

This clonotype was detected ten times or more. The chain links TRBV28 to TRBJ2-7, with 7 bases that match TRBD1. The CDR3 contains 12 residues. The germline V gene encodes CDR1 MDHEN and CDR2 SYDVKM. J was trimmed by 9 bases and V by 5 bases; bases with no gene match: 7. The CDR3 here is CASSGQEDMQYF. CDR3 DNA sequence: TGTGCCAGCAGTGGACAGGAGGACATGCAGTACTTC.

In its sample, this clonotype was seen a few times. V is TRBV6-2 or TRBV6-3 and J is TRBJ2-7; D might be TRBD1 (5 bases). This CDR3 contains 15 residues. V was clipped by 0 bases and J by 3 bases, with 12 bases between them. CDR1 and CDR2 from the germline V gene are MNHEY and SVGEGT. The CDR3 DNA follows: TGTGCCAGCAGTTACTCGAGGCTAGGGGACTACGAGCAGTACTTC. Residues: CASSYSRLGDYEQYF.

This clonotype appeared a few times. The chain employs TRBV6-5 and TRBJ1-6; D is perhaps TRBD1 (6 bases). Germline V lookup: CDR1 MNHEY, CDR2 SVGAGI. V was cut by 3 bases and J by 9 bases, with 24 bases left in between. The CDR3 loop spans 18 amino acids. CDR3: CASSYSLRQEKKISPLHF. DNA for the CDR3: TGTGCCAGCAGTTATAGTCTGAGACAGGAGAAAAAGATTTCACCCCTCCACTTT.

This clonotype was recorded a few times. V is TRBV5-1 and J is TRBJ1-2; the D gene is possibly TRBD1 (6 bases). CDR3 length: 14 amino acids. The germline V gene has CDR1 SGHRS and CDR2 YFSETQ. The V end was cut by 3 bases, the J end by 2 bases, with 11 bases between. This chain's CDR3 is CASSSTQGNYGYTF. CDR3 sequence (DNA): TGCGCCAGCAGCTCCACCCAGGGGAACTATGGCTACACCTTC. The full variable domain, in which reference TRBV5-1 and TRBJ1-2 provide the parts outside the CDR3, is KAGVTQTPRYLIKTRGQQVTLSCSPISGHRSVSWYQQTPGQGLQFLFEYFSETQRNKGNFPGRFSGRQFSNSRSEMNVSTLELGDSALYLCASSSTQGNYGYTFGSGTRLTVV.

This clonotype has at least ten counts. The chain recombines TRBV18 with TRBJ1-6, with TRBD1 matching over 9 bases. The CDR3 covers 20 residues. V shed 4 bases and J 7 bases; nucleotides not matched to a gene: 20. Germline V lookup: CDR1 KGHSH, CDR2 LQKENI. The CDR3: CASSQFSGTGSRVANSPLHF. The CDR3 DNA is TGTGCCAGCTCACAATTCTCCGGGACAGGGTCCCGGGTAGCAAATTCACCCCTCCACTTT.

This clonotype was picked up a small number of times. The chain has TRBV28 and TRBJ2-1, with 7 bases fitting TRBD1. Unmatched junction bases numbered 10, after V lost 6 bases and J lost 2 bases. This CDR3 is built from 16 residues. Germline V gene data show CDR1 as MDHEN and CDR2 as SYDVKM. The CDR3 DNA reads as TGTGCCAGCAGACACATACGAGGGGGCGCCTACAATGAGCAGTTCTTC. This codes for CASRHIRGGAYNEQFF. Using reference TRBV28 and TRBJ2-1 for the parts outside the CDR3, the full variable domain is DVKVTQSSRYLVKRTGEKVFLECVQDMDHENMFWYRQDPGLGLRLIYFSYDVKMKEKGDIPEGYSVSREKKERFSLILESASTNQTSMYLCASRHIRGGAYNEQFFGPGTRLTVL.